This T cell receptor (beta chain) was sequenced during a study of blood T cell repertoires in COVID-19. In the study overall: There were acute and convalescent COVID-19 samples, and they came from the United States, Italy and Spain. T cells, B-cell-depleted T cells, or PBMCs supplied cDNA or gDNA.

Germline CDR1 SGHNT, CDR2 YYREEE (reference sequence). The CDR3 covers 16 residues. V was trimmed by 2 bases and J by 3 bases, leaving 15 bases between them. Assay: immunoSEQ multiplex PCR; the TCRdb copy retains only in-frame clones and omits some. Found here are roughly 130,000 clones, 80% to 90% of them singletons; the top ten hold about 11%. Material: peripheral blood. The receptor comes from a man in his 60s with active or convalescent COVID-19. The chain employs TRBV5-4 and TRBJ1-3; D gene ambiguous. CDR3 in amino acids: CASSFEAADIGNTIYF. For the CDR3, the DNA is TGTGCCAGCAGCTTCGAGGCGGCCGATATTGGAAACACCATATATTTT.